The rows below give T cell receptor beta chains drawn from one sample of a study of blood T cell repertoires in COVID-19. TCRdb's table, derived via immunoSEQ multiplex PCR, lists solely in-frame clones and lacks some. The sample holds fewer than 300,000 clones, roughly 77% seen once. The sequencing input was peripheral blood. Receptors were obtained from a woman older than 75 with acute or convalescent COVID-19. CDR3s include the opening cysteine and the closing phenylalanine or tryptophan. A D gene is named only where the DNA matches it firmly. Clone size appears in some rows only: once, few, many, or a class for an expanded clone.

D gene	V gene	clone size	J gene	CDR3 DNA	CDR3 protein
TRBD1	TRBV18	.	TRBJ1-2	TGTGCCAGCTCATCGGACAGGACGTCGTACTATGGCTACACCTTC	CASSSDRTSYYGYTF
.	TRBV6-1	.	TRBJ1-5	TGTGCCAGCAGTGCGACTCTCACCCGGGGAGGGACCAGCAATCAGCCCCAGCATTTT	CASSATLTRGGTSNQPQHF
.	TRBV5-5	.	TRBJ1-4	TGTGCCAGCAGCTTGATTATAGGTACCGGGGAAAAACTGTTTTTT	CASSLIIGTGEKLFF
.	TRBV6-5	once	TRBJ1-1	TGTGCCAGCAGAGGACACTTGAACACTGAAGCTTTCTTT	CASRGHLNTEAFF
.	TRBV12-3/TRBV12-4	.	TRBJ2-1	TGTGCCAGCAGTTTAGACACCTACAATGAGCAGTTCTTC	CASSLDTYNEQFF
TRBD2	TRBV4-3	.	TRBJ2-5	TGCGCCAGCAGCCAATCGACTAGCGGGGTCGGGGAGACCCAGTACTTC	CASSQSTSGVGETQYF
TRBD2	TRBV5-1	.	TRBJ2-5	TGCGCCAGCAGCAATGATCCGGGACTAGGAGAGACCCAGTACTTC	CASSNDPGLGETQYF
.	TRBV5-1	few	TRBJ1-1	TGCGCCAGCAGCTTGGACCTGGGAGGCCCTGAAGCTTTCTTT	CASSLDLGGPEAFF
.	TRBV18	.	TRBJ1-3	TGTGCCAGCTCACCACCGGGAGGGATTTCCTCTGGAAACACCATATATTTT	CASSPPGGISSGNTIYF
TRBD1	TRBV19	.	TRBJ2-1	TGTGCCAGTAGGGGACAGGGGCCCCGAAATGAGCAGTTCTTC	CASRGQGPRNEQFF
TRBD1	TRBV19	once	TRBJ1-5	TGTGCCAGTAGCCCCGGACAGGGAGGATGGCCTCAGCCCCAGCATTTT	CASSPGQGGWPQPQHF
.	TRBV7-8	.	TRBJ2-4	TGTGCCAGCAGCTTAGTGTGGCCCACAGCCAAAAACATTCAGTACTTC	CASSLVWPTAKNIQYF
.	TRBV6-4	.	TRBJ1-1	TGTGCCAGCAGTCCTTCCGGGAGCCCCCAATACACTGAAGCTTTCTTT	CASSPSGSPQYTEAFF
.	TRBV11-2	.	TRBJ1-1	TGTGCCAGCAGCTACGTAAAAGGGAGAGGTATGAACACTGAAGCTTTCTTT	CASSYVKGRGMNTEAFF
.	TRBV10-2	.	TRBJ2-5	TGCGCCACCTCTTCCCCCGGAGGGACCCAGTACTTC	CATSSPGGTQYF
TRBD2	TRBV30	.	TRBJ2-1	TGTGCCTGGAGTACGGGCGGGGGGTTCAATGAGCAGTTCTTC	CAWSTGGGFNEQFF
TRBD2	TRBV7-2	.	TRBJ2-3	TGTGCCAGCAGCTTAGTAGGCGCGGGGGGGGGCACAGATACGCAGTATTTT	CASSLVGAGGGTDTQYF
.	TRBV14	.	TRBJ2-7	TGTGCCAGCAGCCGGGAGACGGCCTCCTACGAGCAGTACTTC	CASSRETASYEQYF
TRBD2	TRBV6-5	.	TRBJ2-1	TGTGCCAGCGGGCAGCGGGGGGGTGAGCAGTTCTTC	CASGQRGGEQFF
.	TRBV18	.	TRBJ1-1	TGTGCCAGCACAGGGTCTCTCAACACTGAAGCTTTCTTT	CASTGSLNTEAFF
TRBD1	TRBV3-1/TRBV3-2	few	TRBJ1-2	TGTGCCAGCAGCCAGGGACAGGGGAGTGGCTACACCTTC	CASSQGQGSGYTF
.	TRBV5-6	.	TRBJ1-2	TGTGCCAGCAGCTTGATTTCTACAGTTGACTATGGCTACACCTTC	CASSLISTVDYGYTF
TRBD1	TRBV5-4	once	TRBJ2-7	TGTGCCAGCAGCATCTGGGACAGACCCTACGAGCAGTACTTC	CASSIWDRPYEQYF
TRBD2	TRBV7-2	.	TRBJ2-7	TGTGCCAGCAGCTTAGTCCGGCTAGCGGGGCGGCAGTACTTC	CASSLVRLAGRQYF
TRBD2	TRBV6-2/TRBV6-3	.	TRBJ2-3	TGTGCCAGCAGCCTCGGACTAGCTCCGGATACGCAGTATTTT	CASSLGLAPDTQYF
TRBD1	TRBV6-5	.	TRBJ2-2	TGTGCCAGCAATACAGGGGGCGCGGGCACCGGGGAGCTGTTTTTT	CASNTGGAGTGELFF
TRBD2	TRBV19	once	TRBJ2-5	TGTGCCAGTAGTATTCTAGCGGGGGGCCAAGAGACCCAGTACTTC	CASSILAGGQETQYF
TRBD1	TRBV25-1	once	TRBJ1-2	TGTGCCAGCAGTGAAACAGGGGGCGCGAATGGCTACACCTTC	CASSETGGANGYTF
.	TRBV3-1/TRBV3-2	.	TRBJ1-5	TGTGCCAGCAGCCGGTCCGGGACAATAAGCAATCAGCCCCAGCATTTT	CASSRSGTISNQPQHF
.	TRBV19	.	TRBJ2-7	TGTGCCAGTAGTGTAGCCTGGGGCAGCTCCTACGAGCAGTACTTC	CASSVAWGSSYEQYF
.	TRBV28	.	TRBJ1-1	TGTGCCAGCAGTCTCGGTGGGGGGGGCACTGAAGCTTTCTTT	CASSLGGGGTEAFF
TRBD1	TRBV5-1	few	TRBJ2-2	TGCGCCAGCAGCCCGGGACAGGGGGCGCCCGCCGGGGAGCTGTTTTTT	CASSPGQGAPAGELFF
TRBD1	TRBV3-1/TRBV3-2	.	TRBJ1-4	TGTGCCAGCAGCCTAAAAAACAGGGGACCAACTAATGAAAAACTGTTTTTT	CASSLKNRGPTNEKLFF
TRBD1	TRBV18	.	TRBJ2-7	TGTGCCAGCTCCCTAAATACAGGGGATTACGAGCAGTACTTC	CASSLNTGDYEQYF
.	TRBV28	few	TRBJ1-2	TGTGCCAGTGGAGGAGGCTTCTATGGCTACACCTTC	CASGGGFYGYTF
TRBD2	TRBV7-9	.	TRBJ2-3	TGTGCCAGCAGCGTATTCCCGGGACTAGCTACGGACCCCACAGATACGCAGTATTTT	CASSVFPGLATDPTDTQYF
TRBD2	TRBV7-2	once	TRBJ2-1	TGTGCCAGCAACCCTAGCGGGGGCGATGAGCAGTTCTTC	CASNPSGGDEQFF
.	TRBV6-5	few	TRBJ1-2	TGTGCCAGCAGCGGGTCAGAAGATGGCTACACCTTC	CASSGSEDGYTF
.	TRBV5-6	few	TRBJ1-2	TGTGCCAGCAGCTTGGATAAGGGGGAACGCTACACCTTC	CASSLDKGERYTF
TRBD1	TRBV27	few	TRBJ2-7	TGTGCCAGCAGTTTATCCGGACAGGGTTACTCCTACGAGCAGTACTTC	CASSLSGQGYSYEQYF
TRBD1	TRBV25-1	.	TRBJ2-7	TGTGCCAGCATGGGACAGGGGTTCTACGAGCAGTACTTC	CASMGQGFYEQYF
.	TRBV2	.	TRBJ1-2	TGTGCCAGCAGCTTACACGACATACGCTATGGCTACACCTTC	CASSLHDIRYGYTF